This T cell receptor beta chain originates from a study of lymphopenia after photon versus proton radiotherapy. TCRdb's table, derived via immunoSEQ multiplex PCR, lists solely in-frame clones and lacks some. The sample records 17,000 or so clones, roughly nine tenths being singletons. This clone showed up just once. Its cognate antigen is unknown. CDR1 is MNHNY, CDR2 SVGAGI, per germline (reference sequence). The CDR3 spans 13 residues. V was pared by 10 bases and J by 4 bases, with 9 bases of the junction left unmatched. Study findings and constraints: Authors raise, but do not show, better survival with proton therapy. Photon-treated patients lost naive T cells and TCR diversity; proton-treated stayed stable. Oligoclonal CD8+ Temra expansion after nadir drove photon patients' diversity drop. Post-nadir TCR diversity decline inversely tracked overall survival among those who died.

This receptor was identified in a man aged 70 or older with pancreatic cancer. The chain employs TRBV6-6 and TRBJ2-7; 8 positions match TRBD1. Sequencing was performed on peripheral blood, taken from a patient treated with proton-based radiotherapy. For the CDR3, the DNA is TGTGCCACCGCCCAGGGGGCGCAATACGAGCAGTACTTC. The encoded protein is CATAQGAQYEQYF.